A single T cell receptor beta chain is shown here with its context. Its antigen is undetermined. This sample stems from a study of OX40 agonist ivuxolimab in advanced cancers. Study-wide background: Earlier anti-PD-1, anti-PD-L1 or anti-CTLA-4 therapy was permitted; about 39% had received some. There were three patients with partial responses, one having hepatocellular carcinoma and two cutaneous melanoma. Findings and limits, study-wide: Low normalized T-cell clonal expansion was also seen in some nonresponders.

Autoimmune disease history or systemic immunosuppression excluded patients. Data came from immunoSEQ multiplex PCR; TCRdb stores just in-frame clones and leaves some out. The profile shows almost 80,000 clones, about 83% of them singletons. This TCR was sampled from an adult with an advanced solid tumor such as melanoma, head and neck, liver or kidney cancer. This specimen consisted of CD4+ or CD8+ T cells sorted from blood, obtained in a trial of the OX40 agonist ivuxolimab.

The CDR3 DNA sequence: TGTGCCAGCCGCCAGGGCGCACCGTCAACTAATGAAAAACTGTTTTTT. Translating gives CASRQGAPSTNEKLFF. The chain recombines TRBV28 with TRBJ1-4, with D possibly TRBD1 on 5 matching bases. The length of the CDR3 is 16 residues. Germline V gene data show CDR1 as MDHEN and CDR2 as SYDVKM. V lost 8 bases and J 0 bases, leaving 16 bases between the germline ends.